This TCR beta chain was recovered during a study of OX40 agonist ivuxolimab in advanced cancers. About the research overall: Three individuals attained partial responses, comprising one hepatocellular carcinoma case and two cutaneous melanoma cases.

The V gene lost 4 bases and the J gene lost 6 bases, with 18 bases spanning the gap. From germline, CDR1 is SGHDT and CDR2 YYEEEE. The CDR3 length is 15 residues. Generated by immunoSEQ multiplex PCR, the TCRdb table keeps only in-frame clones and is missing some. The table shows over 75,000 clones, with roughly 94% occurring only once. This receptor was taken from an adult with an advanced solid tumor such as melanoma, head and neck, liver or kidney cancer. The genes are TRBV5-6 and TRBJ2-3; weak D call: TRBD1 (6 bases). This specimen was CD4+ or CD8+ T cells sorted from blood, taken in a trial of the OX40 agonist ivuxolimab. The CDR3 protein is CASSITGQAHDTQYF. CDR3 coding DNA: TGTGCCAGCAGCATCACAGGGCAGGCACACGATACGCAGTATTTT.